A few counts support the clone carrying this T cell receptor beta chain. Its antigen is undetermined. Duration under 3 months, a NOSPECS grade of at least 4, and a Clinical Activity Score of at least 3 characterized the ophthalmopathy patients. The CDR3 length is 16 residues. The V and J ends lost 5 bases and 0 bases respectively, with 13 bases between them. Germline values: CDR1 SGHVS, CDR2 FNYEAQ. The data belong to a study of T cells in Graves' hyperthyroidism and ophthalmopathy. Amplification targeted TCR beta CDR3 regions from RNA transcripts. First-round RT-PCR targeting the TCR CDR3 was performed with the HTBI primer set. TCRdb re-called the multiplex PCR reads through MiXCR, storing one row per CDR3 protein. The sample has about 600,000 distinct CDR3 sequences, roughly 15% seen once; the top ten hold roughly an eighth. Broader study findings: Most thyroid-expanded clonotypes above 0.001 were also found in blood. Onset of ophthalmopathy came a median around 6.5 months after the model predicted it.

The sequence was collected from a woman in her forties or fifties with Graves' ophthalmopathy. The chain couples TRBV7-6 to TRBJ2-2, with a possible D match to TRBD2 (6 bases). Sample: blood. CDR3 sequence: CASSKSAGTNTGELFF. CDR3 DNA sequence: TGTGCCAGCAGCAAATCAGCGGGTACGAACACCGGGGAGCTGTTTTTT.